The 30 T cell receptor beta chains in this list originate from one sample, sequenced in a study of T cells in Graves' hyperthyroidism and ophthalmopathy. The investigators amplified TCR beta CDR3 regions from RNA transcripts. Carried out on the TCR CDR3, a first-round RT-PCR used the HTBI primer set. From the multiplex PCR reads, TCRdb called clonotypes with MiXCR, one entry per CDR3 protein. The sample shows hundreds of thousands of distinct CDR3 sequences, around 14% of them seen only once. Sequenced: blood. The receptors stem from a young woman with Graves' hyperthyroidism.

This clonotype showed up many times. J is TRBJ2-2 and V is TRBV11-2; TRBD2 matches 9 bases. V was pared by 5 bases and J by 5 bases, with 3 bases of the junction left unmatched. This CDR3 contains 14 residues. The V gene's germline CDR1 is SGHAT and CDR2 FQNNGV. The CDR3 is CASSRGGGTGELFF. For the CDR3, the DNA is TGTGCCAGCAGCCGCGGGGGGGGGACCGGGGAGCTGTTTTTT. Combining the CDR3 with reference TRBV11-2 and TRBJ2-2 gives the whole variable domain EAGVAQSPRYKIIEKRQSVAFWCNPISGHATLYWYQQILGQGPKLLIQFQNNGVVDDSQLPKDRFSAERLKGVDSTLKIQPAKLEDSAVYLCASSRGGGTGELFFGEGSRLTVL.

The V and J genes are TRBV28 and TRBJ2-3, with 12 bases lining up with TRBD2. V lost 7 bases to trimming and J lost 4 bases; unmatched junction nucleotides: 3. Germline V gives CDR1 MDHEN, CDR2 SYDVKM. CDR3 length equals 14 residues. This CDR3 reads CASTSGRAADTQYF. The CDR3 coding sequence is TGTGCCAGCACTAGCGGGAGGGCAGCAGATACGCAGTATTTT.

This clonotype was observed at least ten times. The rearrangement links TRBV13 to TRBJ2-1; 12 bases match TRBD2. CDR1 and CDR2 (germline): PRHDT, FYEKMQ (reference sequence). V was pared by 2 bases and J by 7 bases, with 6 bases of the junction left unmatched. The CDR3 sequence is 16 residues long. CDR3 nucleotide sequence: TGTGCCAGCAGCTTAAAGAGAACTAGCGGGAGGAATGAGCAGTTCTTC. It is translated as CASSLKRTSGRNEQFF. The complete variable domain, with remaining parts taken from reference TRBV13 and TRBJ2-1, reads AAGVIQSPRHLIKEKRETATLKCYPIPRHDTVYWYQQGPGQDPQFLISFYEKMQSDKGSIPDRFSAQQFSDYHSELNMSSLELGDSALYFCASSLKRTSGRNEQFFGPGTRLTVL.

There are many counts of this clonotype. The rearrangement links TRBV20-1 to TRBJ2-5; 8 nucleotides line up with TRBD2. V dropped 5 bases and J dropped 1; count of bases not matched to a gene: 12. CDR3 length: 16 residues. Germline V CDR1 and CDR2: DFQATT, SNEGSKA (reference sequence). The CDR3 here is CSARSTITSGQETQYF. The CDR3 nucleotides read TGCAGTGCTCGTTCTACCATTACTAGCGGCCAAGAGACCCAGTACTTC.

Concerning this clonotype: This may be a read error, as it is one base from a much larger clone. V is TRBV7-3 and J is TRBJ2-2; 10 nucleotides match TRBD2. V lost 3 bases, J lost 7 bases, and 8 bases stayed unmatched. Germline assignment: CDR1 SGHTA and CDR2 FQGTGA. The CDR3 contains 16 residues. The CDR3 loop is CASSFGLAGVNGELFF. CDR3 bases: TGTGCCAGCAGCTTCGGGCTAGCGGGAGTTAACGGGGAGCTGTTTTTT. Combining the CDR3 with reference TRBV7-3 and TRBJ2-2 gives the whole variable domain GAGVSQTPSNKVTEKGKYVELRCDPISGHTALYWYRQSLGQGPEFLIYFQGTGAADDSGLPNDRFFAVRPEGSVSTLKIQRTERGDSAVYLCASSFGLAGVNGELFFGEGSRLTVL.

Many counts were recorded for this clonotype. The J gene is TRBJ2-3, the V gene TRBV5-1; D gene uncertain. The length of the CDR3 is 14 residues. In germline, CDR1 is SGHRS, CDR2 YFSETQ. V was cut by 0 bases and J by 2 bases, with 7 bases left in between. DNA of the CDR3: TGCGCCAGCAGCTTGGTTGACACCACAGATACGCAGTATTTT. Its protein product is CASSLVDTTDTQYF.

The chain links TRBV20-1 to TRBJ2-5; 8 bases fit TRBD2. Germline V gives CDR1 DFQATT, CDR2 SNEGSKA (reference sequence). The trim removed 5 bases at V and 5 bases at J, leaving 7 bases unmatched. CDR3 length: 13 residues. CDR3 in DNA: TGCAGTGCTCACCTTAGCGGGGCGGAGACCCAGTACTTC. It encodes CSAHLSGAETQYF.

This clonotype has ten or more counts. The J gene is TRBJ2-1, the V gene TRBV5-1; D uncertain. There are 16 residues in the CDR3. The germline V gene encodes CDR1 SGHRS and CDR2 YFSETQ. V was shortened by 4 bases and J by 5 bases, with 19 bases between the two germline ends. This CDR3 is CASSPPLIPTDNEQFF. The CDR3 region has the DNA TGCGCCAGCAGCCCACCCCTTATCCCCACGGACAATGAGCAGTTCTTC.

This clonotype was observed many times. The chain employs TRBV12-3 or TRBV12-4 and TRBJ1-6; weak D call: TRBD1 (5 bases). The germline V and J ends were trimmed by 6 bases and 8 bases, with 11 bases remaining between them. CDR3 length equals 13 residues. Here the CDR3 reads CASSRDWDSPLHF. CDR3 in DNA: TGTGCCAGCAGCCGGGACTGGGATTCACCCCTCCACTTT.

This clonotype was counted between two and nine times. The CDR3 sequence: CASSPAGALNQPQHF. The CDR3 DNA is TGTGCCAGCAGTCCCGCGGGGGCCCTCAATCAGCCCCAGCATTTT. The chain couples TRBV6-1 to TRBJ1-5, with D possibly TRBD1 on 6 matching bases. The V gene's germline CDR1 is MNHNS and CDR2 SASEGT. V gave up 5 bases and J gave up 3 bases, with 14 bases separating them. The CDR3 covers 15 residues.

V is TRBV6-1 and J is TRBJ1-1, with a weak D call TRBD1 (5 bases). Germline V gene data show CDR1 as MNHNS and CDR2 as SASEGT. V lost 4 bases and J lost 0, with 12 bases in between. The CDR3 runs 15 residues. CDR3 nucleotides: TGTGCCAGCAGTGCACCAGGGACCATGAACACTGAAGCTTTCTTT. This sequence encodes CASSAPGTMNTEAFF.

This clonotype has at least ten counts. This chain connects TRBV6-1 to TRBJ1-1, with 9 bases that match TRBD1. The germline V gene encodes CDR1 MNHNS and CDR2 SASEGT. V lost 5 bases to trimming and J lost 6 bases; unmatched junction nucleotides: 7. The CDR3 spans 14 residues. DNA for the CDR3: TGTGCCAGCAGTCTGGACAGGGGCGGATCTGAAGCTTTCTTT. Protein product: CASSLDRGGSEAFF.

Details on this clonotype: Here the CDR3 omits its conserved ending phenylalanine or tryptophan, so a read error is the likely source. The CDR3 DNA is TGTGCCAGCAGCTCCGGGACTAGCGGGGCCTACGGGCAGTACCTC. It encodes CASSSGTSGAYGQYL. The chain links TRBV5-6 to TRBJ2-7; 13 bases are a match to TRBD2. The CDR3 spans 15 residues. Per germline, CDR1 SGHDT and CDR2 YYEEEE.

At least ten counts were recorded for this clonotype. This rearrangement joins TRBV6-1 to TRBJ1-2, with a possible D match to TRBD1 (5 bases). The CDR3 loop spans 15 amino acids. V gave up 5 bases and J gave up 8 bases, with 21 bases separating them. CDR1 and CDR2 from the germline V gene are MNHNS and SASEGT. DNA of the CDR3: TGTGCCAGCAGTTCTTATCTCCGGGACGCCGGAGGCTACACCTTC. Its translation is CASSSYLRDAGGYTF.

The chain links TRBV2 to TRBJ2-2; 7 positions match TRBD2. This CDR3 is built from 15 residues. Unmatched junction bases numbered 10, after V lost 6 bases and J lost 6 bases. CDR1 is SNHLY, CDR2 FYNNEI, per germline. The CDR3 region is CASRLSGRSAGELFF. The CDR3 DNA sequence: TGTGCCAGCAGACTTAGCGGGCGTTCCGCCGGGGAGCTGTTTTTT.

The chain links TRBV12-3 or TRBV12-4 to TRBJ2-7; 9 positions agree with TRBD2. The V segment lost 5 bases and the J segment 4 bases; nucleotides outside the gene matches: 15. The CDR3 covers 17 residues. Here the CDR3 DNA reads TGTGCCAGCAGTGAAGAGGTGCTTAGCGGGAGATATTACGAGCAGTACTTC. It encodes CASSEEVLSGRYYEQYF.

This clonotype was seen at least ten times. V and J are TRBV30 and TRBJ2-5, with D perhaps being TRBD1 or TRBD2 (7 bases each). V was pared by 1 base and J by 3 bases, with 12 bases between. From germline, CDR1 is GTSNPN and CDR2 SVGIG (reference sequence). The CDR3 totals 14 residues. CDR3 DNA sequence: TGTGCCTGGAGTGGGGGGGGACAGAAAGAGACCCAGTACTTC. Protein product: CAWSGGGQKETQYF.

The chain couples TRBV29-1 to TRBJ2-7, with 13 positions matching TRBD2. The germline gives CDR1 SQVTM, CDR2 ANQGSEA. V lost 6 bases to trimming and J lost 7 bases; unmatched junction nucleotides: 6. The CDR3 runs 13 residues. The DNA of the CDR3 is TGCAGCGTAACTAGCGGGGGGGCCCGAGAGCAGTACTTC. Translation gives CSVTSGGAREQYF.

This clonotype appeared many times. J is TRBJ2-7 and V is TRBV7-8, with 8 bases aligning to TRBD1. The V and J ends lost 3 bases and 4 bases, in that order; junction bases with no gene match: 8. The CDR3 has 15 residues. Germline values: CDR1 SGHVS, CDR2 FQNEAQ. The CDR3: CASSFRMGQAYEQYF. The CDR3 region has the DNA TGTGCCAGCAGCTTTCGGATGGGACAGGCTTACGAGCAGTACTTC.

The sample holds many counts of this clonotype. The chain employs TRBV20-1 and TRBJ1-4; tentatively, D is TRBD1 (5 bases). This CDR3 contains 14 residues. Trimming removed 4 bases from V and 1 base from J, with 10 bases in between. The V gene's germline CDR1 is DFQATT and CDR2 SNEGSKA (reference sequence). CDR3 sequence: CSATGRGTNEKLFF. CDR3 bases: TGCAGTGCTACGGGGAGGGGAACTAATGAAAAACTGTTTTTT.

This clonotype has a handful of counts. The V call is TRBV4-2, the J call TRBJ2-7; D gene unclear. V was trimmed by 1 base and J by 3 bases, leaving 7 bases between them. CDR3 size: 13 residues. Germline V gives CDR1 LGHNA, CDR2 YNFKEQ. The CDR3 reads CASSQASFYEQYF. CDR3 DNA: TGTGCCAGCAGCCAAGCTTCGTTCTACGAGCAGTACTTC.

This clonotype was seen a few times. The chain is built from TRBV18 and TRBJ2-5; 11 bases fit TRBD1. The CDR3 is made up of 16 amino acids. CDR1 is KGHSH and CDR2 is LQKENI in the germline V gene. V was pared by 5 bases and J by 5 bases, with 10 bases of the junction left unmatched. The CDR3 bases are TGTGCCAGCTCAGTTACTGGACAGGGGGCCCTGGAGACCCAGTACTTC. Its translation is CASSVTGQGALETQYF.

Many counts were recorded for this clonotype. J is TRBJ2-7 and V is TRBV20-1; D perhaps matches TRBD1 (6 bases). There are 13 residues in the CDR3. The V end was cut by 2 bases, the J end by 1 base, with 9 bases between. The V gene's germline CDR1 is DFQATT and CDR2 SNEGSKA (reference sequence). CDR3 protein: CSARTDSSYEQYF. The CDR3 nucleotides read TGCAGTGCTAGAACGGACAGTTCCTACGAGCAGTACTTC.

This clonotype came up many times. Here the CDR3 reads CASSPGHNYGYTF. The CDR3 bases are TGTGCCAGCAGCCCGGGACATAACTATGGCTACACCTTC. J is TRBJ1-2 and V is TRBV2, with D possibly matching TRBD1 (6 bases). This CDR3 comprises 13 residues. Trimming shortened V by 6 bases and J by 1 base, and 9 bases separated the two germline ends. Germline V gene lookup returns CDR1 SNHLY and CDR2 FYNNEI.

A word on this clonotype: Compared with germline, one end of the junction differs, possibly owing to a read error. The gene calls are TRBV6-1 and TRBJ2-5; 12 positions match TRBD2. The CDR3 has 15 residues. The V gene's germline CDR1 is MNHNS and CDR2 SASEGT. Here the CDR3 reads CASSHETSGGETRYF. The CDR3 region has the DNA TGTGCCAGCAGTCATGAGACTAGCGGGGGTGAGACCCGGTACTTC.

This clonotype was recorded at least ten times. The chain has TRBV3-1 and TRBJ1-2, with unresolved D. Germline V gives CDR1 LGHDT, CDR2 YNNKEL (reference sequence). This CDR3 has 12 residues. Trimming stripped 1 base from V and 8 bases from J, with 8 bases between. CDR3 in amino acids: CASSQVDRGYTF. The CDR3 coding sequence is TGTGCCAGCAGCCAAGTCGATCGCGGCTACACCTTC. The full variable domain, in which reference TRBV3-1 and TRBJ1-2 provide the parts outside the CDR3, is DTAVSQTPKYLVTQMGNDKSIKCEQNLGHDTMYWYKQDSKKFLKIMFSYNNKELIINETVPNRFSPKSPDKAHLNLHINSLELGDSAVYFCASSQVDRGYTFGSGTRLTVV.

Comments on this clonotype: One base away lies a much larger clone, so this may be a sequencing read error. V usage is TRBV12-3 or TRBV12-4 and J usage is TRBJ1-2, with 10 bases lining up with TRBD1. J was trimmed by 8 bases and V by 11 bases; bases with no gene match: 14. The CDR3 is 14 residues long. The CDR3 reads CAATPEGTGDGYTF. CDR3 in DNA: TGTGCCGCCACCCCTGAGGGGACAGGGGACGGCTACACCTTC.

This clonotype showed up many times. This rearrangement joins TRBV27 to TRBJ2-1; a possible D gene is TRBD2 (5 bases). V shed 8 bases and J shed 14 bases, with 25 bases lying between them. CDR1 and CDR2 from the germline V gene are MNHEY and SMNVEV (reference sequence). The CDR3 consists of 14 residues. DNA for the CDR3: TGTGCCAGCGCCACTCTAGCAGGACCACTCGAGGAGTTCTTC. Translating it yields CASATLAGPLEEFF.

This clonotype showed up just a few times. The chain uses TRBV4-1 and TRBJ1-6, with D unresolved. Trimming removed 4 bases from V and 7 bases from J, with 11 bases in between. CDR3 length: 14 residues. Germline CDR1 and CDR2: MGHRA and YSYEKL. This CDR3 reads CASSRVLLNSPLHF. The CDR3 DNA is TGCGCCAGCAGCCGAGTGTTGTTGAATTCACCCCTCCACTTT.

Ten or more counts support this clonotype. The chain recombines TRBV11-2 with TRBJ2-3, with 7 nucleotides matching TRBD2. From germline, CDR1 is SGHAT and CDR2 FQNNGV. With V trimmed by 0 bases and J by 2 bases, 14 bases remained unmatched. This CDR3 comprises 19 residues. The CDR3 is CASSLDRWEGRYTTDTQYF. For the CDR3, the DNA is TGTGCCAGCAGCTTAGATAGGTGGGAGGGCCGGTATACCACAGATACGCAGTATTTT. The variable domain in full, completed from reference TRBV11-2 and TRBJ2-3, reads EAGVAQSPRYKIIEKRQSVAFWCNPISGHATLYWYQQILGQGPKLLIQFQNNGVVDDSQLPKDRFSAERLKGVDSTLKIQPAKLEDSAVYLCASSLDRWEGRYTTDTQYFGPGTRLTVL.